Shown below are 25 T cell receptor beta chains from a single sample sequenced in a study of cytomegalovirus exposure and HLA in healthy donors. The PCR used 60 Vbeta and 13 Jbeta primers. Using immunoSEQ multiplex PCR, the repertoire was profiled, and TCRdb retains in-frame clones only, with some absent. The data show 70,000 to 100,000 clones, with less than 80% seen just once and 20% to 25% held by the top ten. The specimen sequenced was PBMCs. The receptors come from a woman aged 50 to 65 in good health and CMV-seropositive.

This chain connects TRBV5-1 to TRBJ1-2; perhaps TRBD1 as D (6 bases). The V end lost 2 bases, the J end lost 4 bases, and 12 bases lay between the germline ends. Germline V gives CDR1 SGHRS, CDR2 YFSETQ. CDR3 length: 14 amino acids. DNA of the CDR3: TGCGCCAGCAGCTTCAACGGACAGATCTATGGCTACACCTTC. This gives the protein CASSFNGQIYGYTF.

The rearrangement joins TRBV2 to TRBJ1-2; TRBD1 matches 9 bases. The CDR3 has 15 residues. The V and J ends lost 0 bases and 3 bases, in that order; junction bases with no gene match: 2. Germline CDR1 and CDR2: SNHLY and FYNNEI. The CDR3 is CASSEAGTGYYGYTF. The DNA of the CDR3 is TGTGCCAGCAGTGAAGCCGGGACAGGGTACTATGGCTACACCTTC.

The table lists this clone with a few counts. The J gene is TRBJ1-4, the V gene TRBV7-4; 7 bases match TRBD1. The V gene's germline CDR1 is SGHVT and CDR2 SQSDAQ. J lost 5 bases, V lost 2 bases, and 5 bases had no gene match. The CDR3 loop spans 15 amino acids. The CDR3 region has the DNA TGTGCCAGCAGCTTACCCGGGACAGAGAATGAAAAACTGTTTTTT. Translation gives CASSLPGTENEKLFF.

This clone has more than one count but fewer than ten. This rearrangement joins TRBV11-2 to TRBJ2-1; D not resolved. CDR1 is SGHAT and CDR2 is FQNNGV in the germline V gene. V lost 5 bases and J 9 bases, leaving 20 bases between the germline ends. This CDR3 has 15 amino acids. CDR3 loop: CASSPPDSVGSEQFF. The CDR3 DNA follows: TGTGCCAGCAGCCCCCCAGACTCGGTAGGAAGTGAGCAGTTCTTC.

The rearrangement links TRBV7-9 to TRBJ1-2, with D possibly being TRBD1 (6 bases). CDR3 length equals 15 residues. V gave up 5 bases and J gave up 4 bases, with 17 bases separating them. Germline CDR1 reads SEHNR; CDR2 reads FQNEAQ (reference sequence). The CDR3 nucleotides are TGTGCCAGCAGCCCCCATACCGGGGGGCTCTATGGCTACACCTTC. Protein sequence: CASSPHTGGLYGYTF.

The chain links TRBV7-3 to TRBJ2-7; perhaps TRBD2 as D (6 bases). This CDR3 is built from 13 residues. Per germline, CDR1 SGHTA and CDR2 FQGTGA. V lost 2 bases, J lost 6 bases, and 11 bases lay in between. As DNA, the CDR3 is TGTGCCAGCAGCTTACACGGGAGTAGCGAGCAGTACTTC. Protein product: CASSLHGSSEQYF.

The V gene is TRBV15, the J gene TRBJ2-1, with 7 bases identical to TRBD2. The CDR3 length is 16 residues. V was clipped by 1 base and J by 1 base; unmatched bases: 4. Germline values: CDR1 LNHNV, CDR2 YYDKDF (reference sequence). The CDR3 region is CATSRGRGGSYNEQFF. The CDR3 DNA reads TGTGCCACCAGCAGAGGGCGGGGAGGGTCCTACAATGAGCAGTTCTTC. Complete variable domain (other parts from reference TRBV15 and TRBJ2-1): DAMVIQNPRYQVTQFGKPVTLSCSQTLNHNVMYWYQQKSSQAPKLLFHYYDKDFNNEADTPDNFQSRRPNTSFCFLDIRSPGLGDTAMYLCATSRGRGGSYNEQFFGPGTRLTVL.

V is TRBV11-2 and J is TRBJ1-1; TRBD1 is a possible D gene (5 bases). Trimming left V 6 bases short and J 4 bases short, with 18 bases between. The V gene's germline CDR1 is SGHAT and CDR2 FQNNGV. The CDR3 spans 15 residues. CDR3 nucleotide sequence: TGTGCCAGCAGGCCTACGCAGTCGGGGGGCACTGAAGCTTTCTTT. Residues: CASRPTQSGGTEAFF.

This chain uses TRBV6-5 with TRBJ2-5; a possible D gene is TRBD1 (6 bases). This CDR3 comprises 14 residues. Per the germline V gene, CDR1 is MNHEY and CDR2 is SVGAGI. V was cut by 4 bases and J by 1 base, with 10 bases left in between. This CDR3 is CASSSTGFQETQYF. The CDR3 DNA sequence: TGTGCCAGCAGTTCAACAGGGTTCCAAGAGACCCAGTACTTC.

J is TRBJ2-2 and V is TRBV30, with D possibly TRBD1 on 6 matching bases. Trimming removed 1 base from V and 3 bases from J, with 15 bases in between. The CDR3 has 16 residues. The V gene's germline CDR1 is GTSNPN and CDR2 SVGIG (reference sequence). DNA for the CDR3: TGTGCCTGGAGTGGCAGGGGACAACTATACACCGGGGAGCTGTTTTTT. It is translated as CAWSGRGQLYTGELFF.

The rearrangement links TRBV19 to TRBJ1-1; unclear D gene. V dropped 5 bases and J dropped 3 bases, with 16 bases sitting between them. Germline V gene sequence: CDR1 LNHDA, CDR2 SQIVND (reference sequence). The CDR3 contains 15 residues. CDR3 nucleotides: TGTGCCAGTAGTCCCCGAGCGGGTTTCGACACTGAAGCTTTCTTT. It codes for CASSPRAGFDTEAFF.

The gene calls are TRBV28 and TRBJ1-2, with 7 bases lining up with TRBD1. The V gene end was trimmed by 1 base and the J gene end by 8 bases; junction bases not matched to a gene: 4. The CDR3 is 13 amino acids. Per germline, CDR1 MDHEN and CDR2 SYDVKM. The CDR3, as DNA: TGTGCCAGCAGTTTATTGGACAGGAACGGCTACACCTTC. This gives the protein CASSLLDRNGYTF.

The DNA for the CDR3 is TGTGCCAGCAGGACAGGGTTGGACTCACCCCTCCACTTT. Translated, it gives CASRTGLDSPLHF. This chain connects TRBV6-6 to TRBJ1-6, with 7 positions matching TRBD1. From germline, CDR1 is MNHNY and CDR2 SVGAGI (reference sequence). J lost 10 bases, V lost 6 bases, and 6 bases had no gene match. The CDR3 contains 13 residues.

CDR3 bases: TGTGCCAGCAGTCCGGGGACAGGGGGCAGCGAGCAGTACTTC. It translates to CASSPGTGGSEQYF. The V gene is TRBV27, the J gene TRBJ2-7, with 12 bases identical to TRBD1. V shed 5 bases and J 6 bases; nucleotides not matched to a gene: 5. This CDR3 contains 14 residues. From germline, CDR1 is MNHEY and CDR2 SMNVEV (reference sequence).

The rearrangement uses TRBV27 and TRBJ1-5; 7 bases agree with TRBD1. The CDR3 has 14 amino acids. The V gene end was trimmed by 11 bases and the J gene end by 0 bases; junction bases not matched to a gene: 7. The germline V gene has CDR1 MNHEY and CDR2 SMNVEV (reference sequence). The chain's CDR3 is CAPGGQHSNQPQHF. The CDR3 DNA follows: TGTGCCCCAGGGGGGCAGCATAGCAATCAGCCCCAGCATTTT.

The chain has TRBV7-2 and TRBJ2-5, with D perhaps TRBD2 (6 bases). Judging by the DNA end, TRBJ2-7 fits better; the J call may be wrong. This CDR3 is 15 amino acids long. Germline loops: CDR1 SGHTA, CDR2 FQGNSA. The CDR3 region has the DNA TGTGCCAGCAGCTTATACTCTAGCGAAACCTACGAGCAGTACTTC. Amino acids: CASSLYSSETYEQYF.

This clone was recorded only once. The V call is TRBV29-1, the J call TRBJ2-5; 7 positions agree with TRBD2. CDR1 SQVTM and CDR2 ANQGSEA come from the germline V gene. V shed 6 bases, J shed 4 bases, and the junction held 8 bases outside the gene matches. CDR3 length: 13 residues. The CDR3 DNA reads as TGCAGCGTCTCGGCGACTAGCCCAGAGACCCAGTACTTC. This encodes CSVSATSPETQYF.

The CDR3 coding sequence is TGTGCCTGGAGTGGGGACACGCTCAATCAGCCCCAGCATTTT. It encodes CAWSGDTLNQPQHF. The chain employs TRBV30 and TRBJ1-5, with D possibly matching TRBD1 (6 bases). Germline V gene sequence: CDR1 GTSNPN, CDR2 SVGIG (reference sequence). This CDR3 has 14 residues. The V end was cut by 1 base, the J end by 3 bases, with 10 bases between.

CDR3 in DNA: TGCGCCAGCAGCTTGGGGGGGGTCCACTATGGCTACACCTTC. It codes for CASSLGGVHYGYTF. The chain recombines TRBV5-1 with TRBJ1-2, with TRBD1 as a possible D gene (5 bases). The germline gives CDR1 SGHRS, CDR2 YFSETQ. The V and J ends lost 0 bases and 3 bases respectively, with 9 bases between them. The CDR3 totals 14 residues.

The chain joins TRBV6-5 to TRBJ2-2; 7 bases are a match to TRBD1. The CDR3 sequence is 15 residues long. Germline V gene data show CDR1 as MNHEY and CDR2 as SVGAGI. The V segment lost 0 bases and the J segment 7 bases; nucleotides outside the gene matches: 5. CDR3 sequence: CASSYSRGQVGELFF. DNA of the CDR3: TGTGCCAGCAGTTACTCGAGGGGGCAGGTCGGGGAGCTGTTTTTT.

This chain uses TRBV6-1 with TRBJ2-6; TRBD1 matches at 8 bases. The CDR3 sequence is 14 residues long. Germline V gene lookup returns CDR1 MNHNS and CDR2 SASEGT. V shed 8 bases, J shed 2 bases, and the junction held 2 bases outside the gene matches. The CDR3 nucleotides read TGTGCCAGCGAGACAGGGGCTGGGGCCAACGTCCTGACTTTC. This encodes CASETGAGANVLTF.

The V gene is TRBV30, the J gene TRBJ1-6, with 7 bases matching TRBD1. The CDR3 is made up of 13 amino acids. After removal of 1 base from V and 10 bases from J, the junction contained 4 bases not matched to a gene. Germline CDR1 GTSNPN, CDR2 SVGIG (reference sequence). The chain's CDR3 is CAWSGGGYSPLHF. Written as DNA, the CDR3 is TGTGCCTGGAGTGGAGGGGGCTACTCACCCCTCCACTTT. Variable domain in full (rest from reference TRBV30 and TRBJ1-6): SQTIHQWPATLVQPVGSPLSLECTVEGTSNPNLYWYRQAAGRGLQLLFYSVGIGQISSEVPQNLSASRPQDRQFILSSKKLLLSDSGFYLCAWSGGGYSPLHFGNGTRLTVT.

This clone turned up a few times. The rearrangement joins TRBV5-1 to TRBJ2-7; TRBD1 agrees at 7 bases. CDR3 length: 15 amino acids. Germline-derived CDR1 and CDR2 are SGHRS and YFSETQ. The V and J ends lost 1 base and 3 bases, in that order; junction bases with no gene match: 7. CDR3 protein: CASSLLGTEIYEQYF. The CDR3 DNA follows: TGCGCCAGCAGCTTGTTGGGGACAGAGATCTACGAGCAGTACTTC.

Only a few counts were recorded for this clone. Other DNA sequences in the same sample also yield this CDR3. Here the CDR3 DNA reads TGTGCCAGCAGTTATTCGGACAGCTACGAGCAGTACTTC. Amino acid sequence: CASSYSDSYEQYF. The rearrangement joins TRBV6-5 to TRBJ2-7, with a tentative D call TRBD1 (6 bases). Between the trimmed V and J ends, which lost 3 bases and 3 bases, there was a span of 9 bases. Germline V gives CDR1 MNHEY, CDR2 SVGAGI. The CDR3 length is 13 residues.

This clone showed up many times. The junction departs from the called germline gene at one end, perhaps through a read error. The chain carries TRBV7-9 and TRBJ1-1; 11 nucleotides align to TRBD1. CDR3 size: 12 residues. Germline V gene sequence: CDR1 SEHNR, CDR2 FQNEAQ (reference sequence). This chain's CDR3 is CASSEGQGVLVF. The CDR3, as DNA: TGTGCCAGCAGCGAGGGACAGGGGGTCCTTGTCTTT.